This T cell receptor (beta chain) is from a study of long-term antiretroviral therapy in people with HIV. Germline loops: CDR1 SQVTM, CDR2 ANQGSEA. The CDR3 totals 16 residues. The germline V and J ends were trimmed by 1 base and 3 bases, with 18 bases remaining between them. Survey-level resolution applied to immunoSEQ assay v3.0. Clones were sequenced by immunoSEQ multiplex PCR, and TCRdb holds only the in-frame ones, with some missing. Among around 21,000 clones listed, over 75% were seen once. The specimen was unsorted PBMCs, collected approximately 4.2 years before starting antiretroviral therapy. This sequence originates from a woman in her twenties or thirties with HIV. This chain joins TRBV29-1 and TRBJ1-2; maybe TRBD1 (5 bases). The CDR3 sequence: CSVEGVVGWGHYGYTF. The CDR3 DNA follows: TGCAGCGTTGAAGGGGTGGTCGGGTGGGGACACTATGGCTACACCTTC.